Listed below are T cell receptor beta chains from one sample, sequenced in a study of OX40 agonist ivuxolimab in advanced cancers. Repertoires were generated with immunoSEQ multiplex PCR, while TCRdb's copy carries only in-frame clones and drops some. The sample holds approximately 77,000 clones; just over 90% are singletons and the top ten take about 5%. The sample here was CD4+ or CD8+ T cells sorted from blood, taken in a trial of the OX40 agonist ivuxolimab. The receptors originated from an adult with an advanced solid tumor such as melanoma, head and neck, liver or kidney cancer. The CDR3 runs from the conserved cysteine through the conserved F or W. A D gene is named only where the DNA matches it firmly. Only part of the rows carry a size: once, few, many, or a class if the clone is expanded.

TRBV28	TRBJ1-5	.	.	TGTGCCAGCAGTTTTGGGGGGGTGGGCAATCAGCCCCAGCATTTT	CASSFGGVGNQPQHF
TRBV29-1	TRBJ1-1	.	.	TGCAGCGTCCTTCGGGGGTCCCCTGAAGCTTTCTTT	CSVLRGSPEAFF
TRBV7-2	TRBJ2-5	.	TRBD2	TGTGCCAGCAGCTTGGGACTAGCGGGCCTCCAAGAGACCCAGTACTTC	CASSLGLAGLQETQYF
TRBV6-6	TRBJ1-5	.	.	TGTGCCAGCAACACCCCGATAGGAGGGCCCAATCAGCCCCAGCATTTT	CASNTPIGGPNQPQHF
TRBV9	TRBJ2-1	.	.	TGTGCCAGCACCCGGACTAATGCCAGGGTAAGCAATGAGCAGTTCTTC	CASTRTNARVSNEQFF
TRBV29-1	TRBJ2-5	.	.	TGCAGCGTTGAGGCCAGCTATTCCCAAGAGACCCAGTACTTC	CSVEASYSQETQYF
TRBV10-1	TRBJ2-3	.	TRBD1	TGCGCCAGCAGTGAGGGGGACAGGGGTAGCACAGATACGCAGTATTTT	CASSEGDRGSTDTQYF
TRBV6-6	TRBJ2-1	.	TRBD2	TGTGCCAGCAGTCTTGGACTAGCGGGAGCTAGTGAGCAGTTCTTC	CASSLGLAGASEQFF
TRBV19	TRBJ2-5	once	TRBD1	TGTGCCAGTAGCGGGACAGTGCAAGAGACCCAGTACTTC	CASSGTVQETQYF
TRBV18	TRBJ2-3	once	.	TGTGCCAGCTCACCACGTACTAGCACAGATACGCAGTATTTT	CASSPRTSTDTQYF
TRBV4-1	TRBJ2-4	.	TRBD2	TGCGCCAGCAGCCAATCTAGCGGGAGGTCGAAAAACATTCAGTACTTC	CASSQSSGRSKNIQYF
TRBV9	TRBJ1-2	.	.	TGTGCCAGCAGCGTAGACGGGGGCGCCTATGGCTACACCTTC	CASSVDGGAYGYTF
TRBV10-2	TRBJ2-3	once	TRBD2	TGCGCCAGCAGTGAGTCGTGGGGGGGAGATACGCAGTATTTT	CASSESWGGDTQYF
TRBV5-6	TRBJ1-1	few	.	TGTGCCAGCAGCTTGGCAGGGTGGAACACTGAAGCTTTCTTT	CASSLAGWNTEAFF
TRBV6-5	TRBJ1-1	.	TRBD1	TGTGCCAGCACCACAGGGGGCCAGAACACTGAAGCTTTCTTT	CASTTGGQNTEAFF
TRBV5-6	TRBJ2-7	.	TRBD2	TGTGCCAGCAGCTTGGAGGCAACTAGCGGGAGTTACGAGCAGTACTTC	CASSLEATSGSYEQYF
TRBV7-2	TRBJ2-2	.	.	TGTGCCAGCAGCCGGGCCGGGATATTAGCGAACACCGGGGAGCTGTTTTTT	CASSRAGILANTGELFF
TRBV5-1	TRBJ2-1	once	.	TGCGCCAGCAGCAAACTAGAAAGCTCCTACAATGAGCAGTTCTTC	CASSKLESSYNEQFF
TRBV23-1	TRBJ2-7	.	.	TGCGCCAGCAGTCAATGGCCAGAAACCTACGAGCAGTACTTC	CASSQWPETYEQYF
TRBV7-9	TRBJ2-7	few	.	TGTGCCAGCAGCTTAGTGGCAGAGCCCTACGAGCAGTACTTC	CASSLVAEPYEQYF
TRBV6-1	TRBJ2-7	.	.	TGTGCCAGCAGTGCCGTGAGGGGGATCAACGAGCAGTACTTC	CASSAVRGINEQYF
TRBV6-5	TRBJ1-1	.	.	TGTGCCAGCAGGGAGACCTCTGAAGCTTTCTTT	CASRETSEAFF
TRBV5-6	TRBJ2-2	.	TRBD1	TGTGCCAGCAGTCGCAGGGGGCCCGGGGAGCTGTTTTTT	CASSRRGPGELFF
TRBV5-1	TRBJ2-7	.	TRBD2	TGCGCCAGCAGCTTATTCGCTAGCGGGAGTTTAACGACCGAGCAGTACTTC	CASSLFASGSLTTEQYF
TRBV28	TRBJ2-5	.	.	TGTGCCAGCAGTCTGTGGGGGACCCTTCCTCAAGAGACCCAGTACTTC	CASSLWGTLPQETQYF
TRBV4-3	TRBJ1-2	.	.	TGCGCCAGCAGCCAAGAGGGCCACAGGTATGGCTACACCTTC	CASSQEGHRYGYTF
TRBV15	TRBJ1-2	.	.	TGTGCCACCTCCCAGTCTAACTATGGCTACACCTTC	CATSQSNYGYTF
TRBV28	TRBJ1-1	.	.	TGTGCCAGCAGTGGGGGACTAAACACTGAAGCTTTCTTT	CASSGGLNTEAFF
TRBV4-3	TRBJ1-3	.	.	TGCGCCAGCAGCCCATATACAGGGAAGATCGGAAACACCATATATTTT	CASSPYTGKIGNTIYF
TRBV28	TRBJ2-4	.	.	TGTGCCAGCAGTTTGGGGGGTGCCGAAGGCGTCATTCAGTACTTC	CASSLGGAEGVIQYF
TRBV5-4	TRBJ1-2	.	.	TGTGCCAGCAGCTTCAGGGGTAACTATGGCTACACCTTC	CASSFRGNYGYTF